This T cell receptor (beta chain) came from a study of shared clonotypes between healthy human individuals. Naive CD8 cells lacked CD45RO and underwent positive selection for CCR7, leaving out terminally differentiated effector memory CD45RA+ cells. V dropped 6 bases and J dropped 8 bases, with 16 bases sitting between them. This CDR3 is built from 13 residues. Germline CDR1 is LNHDA and CDR2 is SQIVND (reference sequence). TCRdb's copy holds only in-frame clones and misses some; the assay was immunoSEQ multiplex PCR. The profile covers about 2.2 million clones, with around 93% appearing a single time and about 1.7% taken by the ten largest.

Sequencing input: naive CD8+ T cells from PBMCs. This TCR was recovered from a man aged 18-30 years in good health. Some clones in this sample may be carry-over from other donors' samples. This sequence joins TRBV19 and TRBJ1-1; TRBD1 might be the D (5 bases). The CDR3 DNA reads TGTGCCAGTAGGGAGGGGAATATCTTGGAAGCTTTCTTT. Its translation is CASREGNILEAFF. The complete variable domain, with remaining parts taken from reference TRBV19 and TRBJ1-1, reads DGGITQSPKYLFRKEGQNVTLSCEQNLNHDAMYWYRQDPGQGLRLIYYSQIVNDFQKGDIAEGYSVSREKKESFPLTVTSAQKNPTAFYLCASREGNILEAFFGQGTRLTVV.